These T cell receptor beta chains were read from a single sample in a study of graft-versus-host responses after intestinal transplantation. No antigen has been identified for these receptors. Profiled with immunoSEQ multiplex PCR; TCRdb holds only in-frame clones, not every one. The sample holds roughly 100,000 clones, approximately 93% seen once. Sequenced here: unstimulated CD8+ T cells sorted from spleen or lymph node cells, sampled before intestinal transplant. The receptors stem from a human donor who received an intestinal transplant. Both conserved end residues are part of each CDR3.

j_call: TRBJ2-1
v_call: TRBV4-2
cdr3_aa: CASSQVGNEQFF

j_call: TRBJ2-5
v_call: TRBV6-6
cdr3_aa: CASRNRETQYF

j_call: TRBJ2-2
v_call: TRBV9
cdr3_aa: CASSVEGADGELFF

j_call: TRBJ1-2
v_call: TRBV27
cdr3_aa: CASSQQGDYGYTF

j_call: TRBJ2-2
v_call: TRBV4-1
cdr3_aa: CASSQVIAGSNTGELFF

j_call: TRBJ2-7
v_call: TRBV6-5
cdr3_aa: CASSWESYEQYF

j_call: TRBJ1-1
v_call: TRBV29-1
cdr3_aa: CSVDAANTEAFF

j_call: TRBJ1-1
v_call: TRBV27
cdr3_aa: CASSFGPEAFF

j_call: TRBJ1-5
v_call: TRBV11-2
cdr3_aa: CASSLGGHSNQPQHF

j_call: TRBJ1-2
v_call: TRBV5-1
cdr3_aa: CASSHSARNYGYTF

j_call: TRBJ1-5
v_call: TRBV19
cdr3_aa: CASSTLYQPQHF

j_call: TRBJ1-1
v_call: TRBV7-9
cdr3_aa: CASSLRYGGVTEAFF

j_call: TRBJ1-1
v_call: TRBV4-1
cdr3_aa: CASSLQGRTEAFF

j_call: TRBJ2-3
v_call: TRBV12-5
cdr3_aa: CASGPPGQRTDTQYF

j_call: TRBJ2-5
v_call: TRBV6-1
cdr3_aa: CASSELGKLRTDHQETQYF

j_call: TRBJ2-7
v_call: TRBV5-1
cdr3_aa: CASTGTGSEQYF

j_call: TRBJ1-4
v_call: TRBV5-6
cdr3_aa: CASSLAPGAGEKLFF

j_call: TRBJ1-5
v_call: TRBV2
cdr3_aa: CASMAGGLGNQPQHF

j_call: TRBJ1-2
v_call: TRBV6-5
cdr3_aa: CASSLSSDGYGYTF

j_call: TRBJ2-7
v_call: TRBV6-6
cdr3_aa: CASRLSGGGYEQYF

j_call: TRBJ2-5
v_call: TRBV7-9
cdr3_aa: CASSLGGLNQYF

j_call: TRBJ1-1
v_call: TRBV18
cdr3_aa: CASSPRPGRDTEAFF

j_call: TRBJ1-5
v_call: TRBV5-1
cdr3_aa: CASSLTGAVNQPQHF